This TCR beta chain was captured in a study of cytomegalovirus exposure and HLA in healthy donors (dated by TCRdb to the late 2010s). In terms of the full investigation: An earlier analysis of roughly 500 of the donors reported around 280 Gb of sequence data and 100 million to 120 million unique TCR beta sequences obtained from about 200 million T cells. An early release that covered roughly 600 HLA-typed donors contained about 300 gigabases of sequencing data and 75 million to 100 million unique TCR sequences. The genetic ancestry cluster associated with self-reported Caucasian donors included 81% of the 300 to 450 genotyped donors. The study was designed to test whether signatures of past pathogen exposure could be identified by cataloging public T cell receptors. The study profiled the T cell repertoires of under 700 subjects by immunosequencing and related them to cytomegalovirus serostatus. In addition to the first cohort of 666 subjects, a separate validation cohort of under 150 different subjects was used. High-throughput TCR immunosequencing, statistical association of individual TCRs with disease status, and machine learning were combined to predict cytomegalovirus infection status. A later analysis re-examined previously published TCR beta repertoires from around 670 donors and added high-resolution HLA genotyping to investigate patterns of TCR occurrence. Rather than drawing on any new phenotypic data, the later analysis identified candidate immune exposures from TCR beta sequences and the way those sequences occurred across donors. In an earlier analysis of a few hundred of the donors, high-throughput TCR beta sequencing was used to judge whether each TCR beta V gene segment behaved as functional or pseudogenic. Donor age, sex, ethnicity and CMV serostatus were compiled together with the repertoire data. In a later genetic analysis, genome-wide SNP genotypes for about three fifths of the roughly 670 donors were used, and that subset was treated as a discovery cohort. All discovery cohort repertoires had been generated using a single sequencing platform. Class I and class II HLA loci were covered by the typing at four-digit resolution. The number of typed donors differed by locus: about 620-630 for A, B, C, DRB1 and DQB1; 522 for DQA1; 600 to 610 for DPA1; and 450 to 480 for DPB1. About five DR-DQ haplotypes were treated as single units for association and clustering because of strong linkage in the cohort. Among 350 to 400 genotyped donors of the cohort, an average of about 240,000 unique TCR beta nucleotide sequences were sequenced per donor, 15% to 20% of them non-productive. General findings and caveats noted by the study authors: Because counts were too low, 15 to 20 rarely observed V segments, including chromosome 9 orphons, were excluded from the earlier analysis of about 500 of the donors. Compared with equally common non-associated chains, HLA-associated TCR beta chains in a later analysis were more clonally expanded and had lower generation probabilities. Because HLA typing was missing for some donors at each locus, association tests included only the typed subset. In a later genetic analysis, fewer N-insertions in productive TCRs were reported among donors in an Asian-associated ancestry cluster than the roughly 640-donor mean. A later analysis reported that several top co-occurrence clusters appeared linked to parvovirus B19, influenza, CMV and Epstein-Barr virus. The sequencing pipeline was judged likely to have produced a cluster of highly shared sequence variants as a technical artifact. An association between a missense DCLRE1C variant and V-gene and J-gene trimming of TCR beta chains was found in a later genetic analysis and replicated in an independent cohort. Cytomegalovirus status was reported to be diagnosed by the classifier with high specificity and sensitivity in both the original and validation cohorts. Specific HLA alleles were associated with 15,000 to 20,000 TCR beta sequences at a false discovery rate of 0.05 in a later analysis. CMV serostatus was the only immune exposure information available for the cohort. A further reported finding was that TCR beta sequences accurately predicted the HLA-A and HLA-B alleles for most subjects in the first cohort. The cohort was sequenced for TCR beta chains only, and without alpha or paired-chain data the features that could be detected were limited. According to a later analysis, TCR association rates differed among HLA loci, with DRB1 alleles showing the most associated TCRs and HLA-C alleles showing the fewest. A later analysis found that most CMV-associated TCR beta chains appeared HLA-restricted, with HLA associations seemingly driven largely by CMV exposure. Assigning TCR associations to individual alleles was difficult when HLA alleles, especially DR and DQ, strongly co-occurred. The study listed 150 to 200 TCR beta chains as associated with cytomegalovirus. In vitro tests confirmed that a few of the cytomegalovirus-associated TCR beta chains recognize cytomegalovirus antigens. Most TCR sequences were observed very rarely across donors, whereas some public TCRs were present in many individuals. It was suggested by the authors that the approach could potentially be generalized to other disease states and immunological phenotypes. An earlier analysis of approximately 570 of the donors showed that most TCR beta V segments appeared in productive rearrangements either about 87% or about 30% of the time, which broadly matched IMGT annotations. Linkage disequilibrium might explain the correlated functional status among segregating V segments, but an unknown experimental factor could not be excluded. Some IMGT-functional V segments, including TRBV6-2 and TRBV6-3, could not be distinguished by the 87-base-pair reads and were therefore excluded. The presence/absence analyses assumed that sequencing depth was roughly uniform across donors, and that assumption may not be true.

Library preparation was by the immunoSEQ multiplex PCR assay. For the multiplex PCR, a mixture combining 60 forward primers for TCR Vbeta segments and 13 reverse primers for TCR Jbeta segments was used. Amplification of the CDR3 region of rearranged TCR beta genes was performed with a multiplex PCR assay on genomic DNA. The amplified TCR beta libraries were sequenced on the Illumina HiSeq System as 87-base-pair reads. As for how the authors treated the data: A later analysis tallied roughly 78 million unique TCR beta chains across the approximately 670 repertoires, and approximately 9.9 million of those chains were shared by two or more donors. To remove PCR and sequencing errors, raw reads were error-corrected and collapsed into unique sequences using a nearest-neighbor algorithm that merged closely related sequences. Alignment of CDR3 sequences to IMGT reference sequences was used to assign V, D and J gene segments. For a sequence to be retained, a match of at least six nucleotides was required to both a V gene segment and a J gene segment. A rearrangement was called productive if the CDR3 had no stop codons and remained in frame with V and J, and every other rearrangement was called non-productive. Following IMGT convention, CDR3 was defined as the stretch from the second conserved V-encoded cysteine to the conserved J-encoded phenylalanine. The earlier analysis of 550 to 650 of the donors excluded any sequence lacking an unambiguous match to a single V gene segment. In an earlier analysis of several hundred of the donors, V segments were called functional above 56.7% productive rearrangements and were called segregating when the between-donor standard deviation exceeded 5%. A statistical classification framework was developed to diagnose cytomegalovirus status using the catalog of TCR beta chain sequences. V and J gene assignment, in a later analysis, came from comparing TCR nucleotide sequences with IMGT/GENE-DB human TR gene sequences. The TCRdist pipeline was used in a later analysis to assign CDR3 sequences and most-parsimonious VDJ recombination scenarios. In a later analysis, each TCR beta chain was defined by its CDR3 amino acid sequence together with its V-gene family, and reads without a unique V-gene family were excluded. In a later analysis, fewer than 600 highly shared, low-generation-probability nucleotide sequences were removed to address suspected cross-contamination and a sequencing artifact. For each public chain, a later analysis derived a clonal expansion index from normalized ranks of inferred template counts within each repertoire. A later analysis computed generation probabilities with a VDJ recombination model fitted to out-of-frame rearrangements, and checked the results against IGoR. A later analysis scored TCR-TCR, TCR-HLA and TCR-CMV co-occurrence with hypergeometric tests, applying a repertoire-size bias correction to TCR pairs. False discovery rates were estimated in a later analysis by permuting HLA or CMV assignments 20 times. In a later analysis, co-occurring TCRs were grouped with DBSCAN, and TCRdist sequence similarity was added when clustering was performed within HLA-allele-positive subsets. Repertoires with fewer than 30,000 or more than 120,000 public chains were left out of co-occurrence clustering, as were a few repertoires with anomalous nucleotide sharing. TCRdb mirrors the immuneACCESS table, restricted to in-frame sequences. Some clones are absent from its copies; in checked studies, under half trace to an unresolved V gene, and the reason for the others is unknown. Clone size and V and J calls were adopted from that table, with D and trimming inferred from the DNA. Within this sample are about 92,000 clones, with around 85% of them counted one time only. Together, the top ten hold roughly 1.1% of the sample.

The CDR3 starts with the cysteine, ends with the phenylalanine, and has 18 residues. The only DNA kept is the CDR3, 54 bases in frame from the first base. Germline trimming amounts to 6 bases on V and 3 bases on J, with 15 as the count of junction bases outside the gene matches. Sequences SGHAT (CDR1) and FQNNGV (CDR2) are obtained from the germline V gene. Of note for this clone: No antigen is known for it. Base qualities were left out, and no much larger clone turns up one base away.

The cohort consisted of hundreds of healthy bone marrow donors. Cohort members were all nominally healthy when sampled, although unrecorded immune exposures were likely present. The donor was CMV seropositive and was included in the group of 289 seropositive cohort members. Each donor provided a peripheral blood sample, and peripheral blood mononuclear cells were used for TCR beta sequencing. Genomic DNA was extracted from the blood cell samples with the Qiagen DNeasy Blood Extraction Kit. The sequence was obtained from a girl aged 2-10 years in good health and CMV-seropositive. The sequencing input was PBMCs. The chain couples TRBV11-2 to TRBJ2-1; TRBD2 lines up with 9 middle nucleotides. The nucleotide sequence reads TGTGCCAGCAGAGCTCTCTCTGGAATTAGCGGGAGCTACAATGAGCAGTTCTTC. Its protein reads: CASRALSGISGSYNEQFF.